This T cell receptor (beta chain) is drawn from a study of CD8+CD57+ T cells in acquired aplastic anemia (dated by TCRdb to the late 2010s). Study-level background: On average, sorted CD4+ and CD8+ cells yielded around 3.4 ug of extracted DNA, with a range of 0.2 to 27.4 ug. Mean read counts for healthy donor samples were about 10.8 million for CD4+ cells and roughly 12 million for CD8+ cells. Beyond this particular receptor, the publication reports: Although some 28 CD8+ CDR3 sequences were shared by patients and controls, these sequences appeared highly expressed in patients and within the immunodominant clones of patients. CD8+ Simpson's diversity did not differ significantly between patients and healthy controls (P=0.060).

According to the germline V gene, CDR1 reads MNHNS and CDR2 reads SASEGT. V was cut back by 8 bases and J by 5 bases, leaving a gap of 9 bases between them. The CDR3 sequence holds 11 residues, the cysteine and phenylalanine included. Just the 33-base CDR3 DNA is kept, in frame starting at base 1. TCR repertoires of sorted CD4+ and CD8+ blood T cells from severe aplastic anemia patients and healthy subjects were deep-sequenced in the study. Ficoll-Paque density gradient centrifugation was used to isolate peripheral blood mononuclear cells. Before DNA extraction, CD4+ and CD8+ T cells were sorted with FACS or magnetic beads. Genomic DNA was used as template for profiling of TCR beta VDJ combinations and CDR3 sequences. An Illumina HiSeq 2000 was used for TCR repertoire sequencing. The study's processing was this. TRBV/TRBJ rearrangement plots, CDR3 size and DJ length profiles, and Simpson's diversity index were used to evaluate the repertoires. The immunodominant clone was defined as the most abundant DNA sequence in deep sequencing data. CDR3 amino acid sequences were screened for sharing across subjects and compared with published repertoires and the VDJdb database. The raw public reads went through TCRdb reprocessing: fastp at Q25, MiXCR clone calling, in-frame beta chains kept. Rows merge per CDR3 protein into single entries with the most common DNA and genes. TCRdb's processing, not the authors', yielded these V and J calls. The sample table contains around 140,000 distinct CDR3 sequences; only one count was recorded for less than 45% of them. Roughly 8.1% of the sample goes to the ten largest clones.

At least ten counts were recorded for this clonotype. Its antigen has not been determined. The record has no base qualities; no much larger clone is one base away. The sequenced material came from sorted CD4+, CD8+, or CD8+CD57+ T cells (not recorded which) from PBMCs. This receptor was taken from a human donor in good health, serving as a control. Recombination connected TRBV6-1 to TRBJ1-2; the D gene identity is not certain. Read as DNA, the sequence is TGTGCCAGCCATCAAGCTTATGGCTACACCTTC. It encodes CASHQAYGYTF.